Each of the 21 T cell receptor beta chains below was sequenced from the same sample in a study of T-cell memory formation after mild COVID-19. One entry per CDR3 protein results from TCRdb running MiXCR on the 5' RACE reads. The repertoire holds roughly 510,000 distinct CDR3 sequences, with 15% to 20% as singletons. Sequences were obtained from PBMCs or a T cell subset sorted from them (not recorded which). These receptors were taken from an adult woman who had mild COVID-19 (a few samples of this study predate the infection). Cell type and time point are not known.

This clonotype showed up many times. The J gene is TRBJ2-1, the V gene TRBV30; the D call may be TRBD1 or TRBD2 (5 bases each). The germline gives CDR1 GTSNPN, CDR2 SVGIG (reference sequence). With 0 bases removed from V and 2 bases from J, the gap between germline ends came to 8 bases. The CDR3 contains 14 residues. CDR3 residues: CAWSVGVPYNEQFF. DNA for the CDR3: TGTGCCTGGAGTGTGGGGGTGCCCTACAATGAGCAGTTCTTC.

Only a few counts were recorded for this clonotype. The rearrangement links TRBV7-2 to TRBJ2-2; no clear D gene. This CDR3 contains 17 residues. V was clipped by 4 bases and J by 0 bases, with 15 bases between them. Germline CDR1 and CDR2: SGHTA and FQGNSA. CDR3 nucleotide sequence: TGTGCCAGCAGCTCCGGTTCGTGGACCGCGAACACCGGGGAGCTGTTTTTT. This codes for CASSSGSWTANTGELFF.

This chain links TRBV9 with TRBJ1-1; tentatively, D is TRBD1 (5 bases). This CDR3 region has 14 residues. The germline V gene encodes CDR1 SGDLS and CDR2 YYNGEE. Trimming took 1 base from V and 3 from J, leaving 10 bases between them. The CDR3 here is CASSVQMGDTEAFF. Here the CDR3 DNA reads TGTGCCAGCAGCGTACAGATGGGGGACACTGAAGCTTTCTTT. The full variable domain, in which reference TRBV9 and TRBJ1-1 provide the parts outside the CDR3, is DSGVTQTPKHLITATGQRVTLRCSPRSGDLSVYWYQQSLDQGLQFLIQYYNGEERAKGNILERFSAQQFPDLHSELNLSSLELGDSALYFCASSVQMGDTEAFFGQGTRLTVV.

This chain joins TRBV18 and TRBJ1-1; D ambiguous. Looked up from germline, CDR1 is KGHSH and CDR2 is LQKENI. V lost 2 bases and J 3 bases, leaving 10 bases between the germline ends. The CDR3 loop spans 14 amino acids. The CDR3, as DNA: TGTGCCAGCTCACCAGCGAATCGTCACACTGAAGCTTTCTTT. Residues: CASSPANRHTEAFF.

The chain has TRBV27 and TRBJ2-1; unclear D gene. The CDR3 runs to 15 residues. Germline CDR1 and CDR2: MNHEY and SMNVEV (reference sequence). V lost 3 bases to trimming and J lost 5 bases, with 14 bases between them. In DNA, the CDR3 is TGTGCCAGCAGTTTCGGGCCCTCGAGCCACAATGAGCAGTTCTTC. As protein: CASSFGPSSHNEQFF.

At least ten counts were recorded for this clonotype. The rearrangement links TRBV5-1 to TRBJ2-1; no definite D call. The V and J ends lost 0 bases and 6 bases respectively, with 7 bases between them. Germline CDR1 SGHRS, CDR2 YFSETQ. This CDR3 comprises 13 residues. CDR3 amino acids: CASSLAGSNEQFF. CDR3 DNA: TGCGCCAGCAGCTTGGCCGGATCCAATGAGCAGTTCTTC.

Many counts were recorded for this clonotype. This chain connects TRBV12-3 or TRBV12-4 to TRBJ2-2; tentatively, D is TRBD2 (6 bases). The CDR3 loop spans 16 amino acids. The V end lost 1 base, the J end lost 6 bases, and 15 bases lay between the germline ends. The CDR3 sequence: CASSLVASVHAGELFF. In nucleotides, the CDR3 is TGTGCCAGCAGTTTAGTAGCTAGCGTCCACGCCGGGGAGCTGTTTTTT.

This clonotype has only a few counts. The gene calls are TRBV11-2 and TRBJ2-1, with 7 nucleotides matching TRBD2. The trim removed 7 bases at V and 1 base at J, leaving 10 bases unmatched. The CDR3 is 16 amino acids. CDR1 and CDR2 (germline): SGHAT, FQNNGV. CDR3 in DNA: TGTGCCAGCACCCCTTGGCCTAGCGGTTCCTACAATGAGCAGTTCTTC. Residues: CASTPWPSGSYNEQFF.

Here the CDR3 reads CASSGRGTEKLFF. The CDR3 coding sequence is TGTGCCAGCAGCGGCAGGGGTACTGAAAAACTGTTTTTT. The chain recombines TRBV7-2 with TRBJ1-4; D perhaps matches TRBD1 (6 bases). The CDR3 covers 13 residues. Germline CDR1 and CDR2: SGHTA and FQGNSA. V was cut by 5 bases and J by 7 bases, with 11 bases left in between. Supplemented by reference TRBV7-2 and TRBJ1-4, the full variable domain reads GAGVSQSPSNKVTEKGKDVELRCDPISGHTALYWYRQSLGQGLEFLIYFQGNSAPDKSGLPSDRFSAERTGGSVSTLTIQRTQQEDSAVYLCASSGRGTEKLFFGSGTQLSVL.

This clonotype occurred many times. This chain links TRBV4-2 with TRBJ2-7; 8 bases match TRBD2. The CDR3 is made up of 17 amino acids. V lost 0 bases to trimming and J lost 7 bases; unmatched junction nucleotides: 14. Germline V lookup: CDR1 LGHNA, CDR2 YNFKEQ. The CDR3 coding sequence is TGTGCCAGCAGCCAAGATGGCGCGGGGGGATCTACCTCGGAGCAGTACTTC. Translating gives CASSQDGAGGSTSEQYF.

This clonotype has just a few counts. J is TRBJ2-1 and V is TRBV14, with D unresolved. The germline V and J ends were trimmed by 4 bases and 5 bases, with 15 bases remaining between them. Germline V gene lookup returns CDR1 SGHDN and CDR2 FVKESK. CDR3 size: 15 residues. The CDR3 protein is CASSPRALTHNEQFF. For the CDR3, the DNA is TGTGCCAGCAGCCCAAGGGCTTTGACGCACAATGAGCAGTTCTTC.

As to this clonotype: At one end the junction does not follow the germline gene, possibly because of a read error. V usage is TRBV14 and J usage is TRBJ1-1; 11 positions agree with TRBD1. Germline values: CDR1 SGHDN, CDR2 FVKESK. The CDR3 extends over 18 amino acids. In nucleotides, the CDR3 is TGTGCCAGCAGCCAAGATATTAGGACAGGGGGCGCGTACACTGAATCTTTCTTT. It specifies CASSQDIRTGGAYTESFF.

This clonotype was seen repeatedly, ten times or more. The chain couples TRBV12-3 or TRBV12-4 to TRBJ2-7; no reliable D call. The CDR3 sequence is 13 residues long. Trimming shortened V by 5 bases and J by 4 bases, and 12 bases separated the two germline ends. CDR3 bases: TGTGCCAGCAGTCTGTGGAGCGCTTACGAGCAGTACTTC. Amino acid sequence: CASSLWSAYEQYF.

In this sample, this clonotype turned up a few times. The chain combines TRBV12-3 or TRBV12-4 with TRBJ2-6; 7 bases are a match to TRBD1. The CDR3 sequence is 16 residues long. Trimming took 8 bases from V and 1 from J; bases not matched to a gene: 8. CDR3 DNA: TGTGCCAGCTGCCAGGGGGTGGCATCTGGGGCCAACGTCCTGACTTTC. Translating gives CASCQGVASGANVLTF.

This rearrangement joins TRBV20-1 to TRBJ2-7, with 10 bases that match TRBD2. The CDR3 runs to 15 residues. Germline CDR1 reads DFQATT; CDR2 reads SNEGSKA (reference sequence). The V and J ends lost 2 bases and 3 bases, in that order; junction bases with no gene match: 7. The CDR3 spells CSARLGLAGVYEQYF. The CDR3 DNA sequence: TGCAGTGCTAGATTGGGGCTAGCGGGAGTCTACGAGCAGTACTTC.

This clonotype was counted once. The chain combines TRBV9 with TRBJ1-2; D is possibly TRBD1 (6 bases). CDR1 SGDLS and CDR2 YYNGEE come from the germline V gene. The CDR3 is 14 amino acids. The V end lost 4 bases, the J end lost 5 bases, and 15 bases lay between the germline ends. Here the CDR3 DNA reads TGTGCCAGCAGCAAGAGGTGGACAGCATATGGCTACACCTTC. Its translation: CASSKRWTAYGYTF.

This clonotype was recorded many times. The chain has TRBV7-2 and TRBJ2-1; D is uncertain. Per germline, CDR1 SGHTA and CDR2 FQGNSA. With 1 base removed from V and 7 bases from J, the gap between germline ends came to 8 bases. This CDR3 is built from 13 residues. CDR3 sequence (DNA): TGTGCCAGCAGCTTAGATCAGCTGAATGAGCAGTTCTTC. Translation: CASSLDQLNEQFF. The full variable domain, rest sourced from reference TRBV7-2 and TRBJ2-1, is GAGVSQSPSNKVTEKGKDVELRCDPISGHTALYWYRQSLGQGLEFLIYFQGNSAPDKSGLPSDRFSAERTGGSVSTLTIQRTQQEDSAVYLCASSLDQLNEQFFGPGTRLTVL.

The V gene is TRBV20-1, the J gene TRBJ2-1; the match to TRBD2 covers 7 bases. This CDR3 spans 15 amino acids. With 6 bases clipped from V and 5 bases from J, the junction kept 13 bases outside the gene matches. The germline CDR1 and CDR2 sequences are DFQATT and SNEGSKA (reference sequence). Here the CDR3 DNA reads TGCAGTGCACCGGGCGGGCTAGCGGATAACAATGAGCAGTTCTTC. Amino acids: CSAPGGLADNNEQFF.

Of note for this clonotype: Likely a read error: the CDR3 ends without its conserved phenylalanine or tryptophan. The chain employs TRBV18 and TRBJ2-7; 12 bases agree with TRBD1. This CDR3 contains 19 residues. Germline loops: CDR1 KGHSH, CDR2 LQKENI. V dropped 5 bases and J dropped 1; count of bases not matched to a gene: 15. For the CDR3, the DNA is TGTGCCAGCTCAACTCAACTTGGGACAGGGGGCTTCGGGTCCTACGAGCAGTACTTA. Translation: CASSTQLGTGGFGSYEQYL.

The chain links TRBV2 to TRBJ2-1, with 9 bases fitting TRBD1. This CDR3 has 13 amino acids. CDR1 and CDR2 (germline): SNHLY, FYNNEI. Unmatched junction bases numbered 6, after V lost 8 bases and J lost 7 bases. Here the CDR3 reads CASGTGMRNEQFF. CDR3 nucleotide sequence: TGTGCCAGCGGGACAGGGATGAGGAATGAGCAGTTCTTC. Full variable domain (outside the CDR3, taken from reference TRBV2 and TRBJ2-1): EPEVTQTPSHQVTQMGQEVILRCVPISNHLYFYWYRQILGQKVEFLVSFYNNEISEKSEIFDDQFSVERPDGSNFTLKIRSTKLEDSAMYFCASGTGMRNEQFFGPGTRLTVL.

This clonotype was detected once. The V and J genes are TRBV6-5 and TRBJ1-2; tentative D call: TRBD1 (5 bases). The CDR3 sequence is 12 residues long. CDR1 and CDR2 (germline): MNHEY, SVGAGI. Trimming stripped 6 bases from V and 6 bases from J, with 11 bases between. The CDR3 loop reads CASRTRGHGYTF. The CDR3 bases are TGTGCCAGCAGAACCCGGGGACATGGCTACACCTTC.